The 22 T cell receptor beta chains below were found in one sample sequenced in a study of tumor and adjacent non-tumor tissue in lung cancer. The library came from three nested PCR rounds adapted from ARM-PCR protocols. Using its own MiXCR run on the multiplex PCR reads, TCRdb lists one record per CDR3 protein. The sample consists of more than 60,000 distinct CDR3 sequences, roughly 77% of them appearing once. The template was RNA from unsorted bulk tissue. Distant lung tissue was collected more than 3 cm away from the tumor edge. The material sequenced was distant non-tumor lung tissue. The receptors originated from a man aged 55 to 70 with non-small cell lung cancer.

The gene calls are TRBV7-9 and TRBJ2-1; D is possibly TRBD1 or TRBD2 (7 bases each). Germline CDR1 and CDR2: SEHNR and FQNEAQ (reference sequence). This CDR3 spans 15 amino acids. V lost 8 bases to trimming and J lost 4 bases, with 18 bases between them. This CDR3 reads CASCDAGGAYNEQFF. In nucleotides, the CDR3 is TGTGCCAGCTGCGATGCAGGGGGGGCTTACAATGAGCAGTTCTTC. Looking up the rest from reference TRBV7-9 and TRBJ2-1 gives the full variable domain: DTGVSQNPRHKITKRGQNVTFRCDPISEHNRLYWYRQTLGQGPEFLTYFQNEAQLEKSRLLSDRFSAERPKGSFSTLEIQRTEQGDSAMYLCASCDAGGAYNEQFFGPGTRLTVL.

This clonotype was seen repeatedly, ten times or more. The rearrangement links TRBV4-1 to TRBJ2-1; D perhaps matches TRBD2 (5 bases). CDR1 and CDR2 from the germline V gene are MGHRA and YSYEKL. Trimming took 0 bases from V and 2 from J, leaving 14 bases between them. The CDR3 loop spans 17 amino acids. The CDR3 DNA is TGCGCCAGCAGCCAAGATATGATTGGGAGAACCTACAATGAGCAGTTCTTC. Its translation is CASSQDMIGRTYNEQFF.

The chain carries TRBV12-3 or TRBV12-4 and TRBJ1-2; no firm D call. The CDR3 length is 13 residues. Trimming cost V 3 bases and J 10 bases, with 15 bases left between them. The CDR3 protein is CASSFDSVPDYTF. CDR3 DNA sequence: TGTGCCAGCAGTTTCGATAGCGTACCCGACTACACCTTC.

About this clonotype itself: Because the CDR3 is missing its conserved closing phenylalanine or tryptophan, this is likely a read error. V and J are TRBV12-3 or TRBV12-4 and TRBJ1-1; TRBD1 might be the D (5 bases). The CDR3 totals 17 residues. The CDR3 here is CASSFTPGPGVNTVAFS. CDR3 sequence (DNA): TGTGCCAGCAGTTTTACCCCGGGCCCGGGGGTGAACACTGTAGCTTTCTCT.

This clonotype was recorded a few times. One end of the junction varies from germline; a read error may be responsible. This chain connects TRBV4-2 to TRBJ2-3, with TRBD2 matching 8 bases. This CDR3 contains 16 residues. CDR1 is LGHNA, CDR2 YNFKEQ, per germline. CDR3 sequence (DNA): TGTGCCAGCAGCCAAGGGGGCACTAGCGGCGCAGATACACAGTATTTT. Protein: CASSQGGTSGADTQYF.

Note on this clonotype: Because the CDR3 is missing its conserved closing phenylalanine or tryptophan, this is likely a read error. CDR3 nucleotide sequence: TGCGCCAGCTGGGATGGTAGCGCAGATACGCAGTATCTT. Translating gives CASWDGSADTQYL. The J gene is TRBJ2-3, the V gene TRBV5-1; D possibly corresponds to TRBD2 (5 bases). Trimming removed 7 bases at V and 4 bases at J, with 13 bases between. The V gene's germline CDR1 is SGHRS and CDR2 YFSETQ. The CDR3 contains 13 residues.

A word on this clonotype: The CDR3 does not end in the conserved phenylalanine or tryptophan, so this is likely a read error. The genes are TRBV19 and TRBJ2-5; TRBD2 aligns across 10 bases. This CDR3 is 16 amino acids long. CDR1 and CDR2 from the germline V gene are LNHDA and SQIVND (reference sequence). Trimming removed 5 bases from V and 5 bases from J; junction bases left unmatched: 11. CDR3 sequence: CASSPRTSGSRETQYL. In DNA, the CDR3 is TGTGCCAGTAGTCCCCGGACTAGCGGCTCAAGGGAGACCCAGTACCTC.

The sample holds many counts of this clonotype. This rearrangement joins TRBV6-1 to TRBJ1-1; TRBD1 matches at 8 bases. V shed 5 bases and J 0 bases; nucleotides not matched to a gene: 11. The CDR3 is made up of 17 amino acids. Germline V CDR1 and CDR2: MNHNS, SASEGT. The CDR3 DNA follows: TGTGCCAGCAGTACCGGACAGGGTCGTTCTATGAACACTGAAGCTTTCTTT. This translates into CASSTGQGRSMNTEAFF.

Details on this clonotype: One junction end does not reproduce the germline sequence, and a read error may be involved. The chain is built from TRBV29-1 and TRBJ1-2; D gene ambiguous. From germline, CDR1 is SQVTM and CDR2 ANQGSEA. This CDR3 comprises 12 residues. As DNA, the CDR3 is TGTAGCGTTGAAAGTGCGGTTTATTGCTACACCTTC. It encodes CSVESAVYCYTF.

About this clonotype itself: With a much larger clone just one base away, this may be a read error. The chain combines TRBV19 with TRBJ2-1; D is undetermined. The germline gives CDR1 LNHDA, CDR2 SQIVND (reference sequence). The CDR3 is made up of 16 amino acids. The CDR3 DNA reads TGTGCCAGTAGTATCCAGATCCGATGGTCCTACAATGAGCAGTTGTTC. It encodes CASSIQIRWSYNEQLF.

The genes are TRBV4-1 and TRBJ2-2; a weak D match, TRBD1 (5 bases). This CDR3 has 15 residues. Germline V gives CDR1 MGHRA, CDR2 YSYEKL. The V gene lost 0 bases and the J gene lost 1 base, with 6 bases spanning the gap. CDR3 sequence reads: CASSQEDMNTGELFF. CDR3 DNA sequence: TGCGCCAGCAGCCAAGAGGACATGAACACCGGGGAGCTGTTTTTT.

Of note for this clonotype: The CDR3 carries no conserved terminal phenylalanine or tryptophan, so it likely arises from a read error. The chain recombines TRBV6-5 with TRBJ2-5, with unresolved D. The germline V gene encodes CDR1 MNHEY and CDR2 SVGAGI. The CDR3 runs to 11 residues. Trimming took 5 bases from V and 7 from J, leaving 8 bases between them. CDR3 region: CASSDTLTQYL. CDR3 DNA: TGTGCCAGCAGTGACACCTTGACCCAGTACTTA.

With regard to this clonotype: One junction end does not reproduce the germline sequence, and a read error may be involved. The chain couples TRBV7-8 to TRBJ2-5; 8 bases agree with TRBD2. CDR3 length: 15 amino acids. The germline gives CDR1 SGHVS, CDR2 FQNEAQ. The CDR3 nucleotides are TGTGCCAGCAGCGCCGGACTAGCAGGAGCCGAGAGCCAGTACTTC. Amino acid sequence: CASSAGLAGAESQYF.

This clonotype was counted ten times or more. V gene TRBV5-1 combines with J gene TRBJ2-3; 8 bases align to TRBD2. The length of the CDR3 is 15 residues. CDR1 SGHRS and CDR2 YFSETQ come from the germline V gene. V shed 3 bases, J shed 4 bases, and the junction held 7 bases outside the gene matches. The CDR3 region is CASSSGTSSADTQYF. The DNA for the CDR3 is TGCGCCAGCAGCTCAGGGACTAGTTCCGCAGATACGCAGTATTTT.

The V call is TRBV12-3 or TRBV12-4, the J call TRBJ2-7; D perhaps matches TRBD2 (5 bases). The CDR3 is 15 residues long. Trimming took 6 bases from V and 7 from J, leaving 22 bases between them. In DNA, the CDR3 is TGTGCCAGCAGCCAATCCGGCATGGGAGATGGTGAGCAGTACTTC. Translation: CASSQSGMGDGEQYF.

On this clonotype: The junction and the germline gene differ at one end; a read error may be behind it. The rearrangement uses TRBV29-1 and TRBJ2-5; the match to TRBD1 covers 7 bases. Per germline, CDR1 SQVTM and CDR2 ANQGSEA. The CDR3 spans 12 residues. CDR3 sequence: CSVQGVRETQCF. In DNA form, the CDR3 reads TGCAGCGTCCAGGGGGTACGAGAGACCCAATGCTTC.

This clonotype has a handful of counts. The rearrangement links TRBV7-9 to TRBJ2-1; maybe TRBD1 (5 bases). The V gene lost 5 bases and the J gene lost 2 bases, with 22 bases spanning the gap. Germline CDR1 SEHNR, CDR2 FQNEAQ (reference sequence). The CDR3 runs to 18 residues. The CDR3 region is CASSPQDPRSWPYNEQFF. The DNA of the CDR3 is TGTGCCAGCAGCCCACAGGACCCGAGATCATGGCCCTACAATGAGCAGTTCTTC.

This clonotype was recorded a few times. One junction end does not reproduce the germline sequence, and a read error may be involved. The chain links TRBV24-1 to TRBJ2-7; TRBD1 is a possible D gene (5 bases). The CDR3 is 13 amino acids. Germline CDR1 and CDR2: KGHDR and SFDVKD. The CDR3 nucleotides read TGTGCCACCAGTGTAGTGCAGGGTTACGTGCAGTACTTC. Protein: CATSVVQGYVQYF.

In its sample, this clonotype ranks as medium-sized. The chain links TRBV29-1 to TRBJ2-7, with D perhaps given as TRBD1 or TRBD2 (5 bases each). In germline, CDR1 is SQVTM, CDR2 ANQGSEA. Trimming pared 4 bases from V and 4 bases from J, leaving 17 bases between. This CDR3 has 14 amino acids. CDR3 sequence reads: CSVVSGPVLYEQYF. The CDR3 DNA sequence: TGCAGCGTTGTGTCGGGGCCAGTTCTGTACGAGCAGTACTTC.

The rearrangement uses TRBV11-1 and TRBJ2-2; D remains ambiguous. The CDR3 extends over 14 amino acids. Deletions cut 4 bases from V and 9 bases from J, with 15 bases between. Germline CDR1 is SGHAT and CDR2 is FQDESV (reference sequence). In DNA, the CDR3 is TGTGCCAGCAGCTATACATGTGGCATCAGGGAGCTGTTTTTT. It is translated as CASSYTCGIRELFF.

Note on this clonotype: The junction departs from germline at one end; a sequencing error may be responsible. The V gene is TRBV29-1, the J gene TRBJ2-6, with D hard to call. CDR3 length: 16 residues. Germline values: CDR1 SQVTM, CDR2 ANQGSEA. The CDR3 DNA sequence: TGCAGCGTTGAAGATCGAGCAGAGGCTGGAGCCAACGTCCTGACTTTC. It codes for CSVEDRAEAGANVLTF.

Comment on this clonotype: It may be a read error: a sequence one base away is much more abundant. The chain uses TRBV2 and TRBJ2-5, with D unclear. The CDR3 runs 11 residues. Germline V lookup: CDR1 SNHLY, CDR2 FYNNEI. The DNA of the CDR3 is TGTACCAGCAAGCAGGAAGAGACCCAGTACTTC. Translating it yields CTSKQEETQYF.